This T cell receptor (beta chain) was profiled in a study of OX40 agonist ivuxolimab in advanced cancers. General observations from the study: Clonal expansion in partial responders at 0.1-3.0 mg/kg ranked among the lowest.

This clone was seen only a few times. No antigen is known for it. TCRdb's table, derived via immunoSEQ multiplex PCR, lists solely in-frame clones and lacks some. The sample consists of about 18,000 clones, approximately 78% of them appearing once. Systemic immunosuppression or autoimmune disease history was grounds to exclude patients. This CDR3 has 16 residues. The germline gives CDR1 SGHRS, CDR2 YFSETQ. V lost 5 bases to trimming and J lost 4 bases; unmatched junction nucleotides: 9. This rearrangement joins TRBV5-1 to TRBJ1-1; 12 nucleotides match TRBD1. The sequencing here drew on CD4+ or CD8+ T cells sorted from blood, taken in a trial of the OX40 agonist ivuxolimab. The source is an adult with an advanced solid tumor such as melanoma, head and neck, liver or kidney cancer. Here the CDR3 DNA reads TGCGCCAGCAGATCCGGGACAGGGGGCTTGAGCACTGAAGCTTTCTTT. Translating it yields CASRSGTGGLSTEAFF.